This passage covers 3 T cell receptor beta chains from one sample sequenced in a study of circulating and synovial CD4+ cells in juvenile arthritis. This table comes from immunoSEQ multiplex PCR, and its TCRdb copy is limited to in-frame clones, with some not included. This sample has 30,000 to 40,000 clones, with about 95% found just once. What was sequenced was CD4+ T cells from blood. The receptors come from a human donor with juvenile idiopathic arthritis.

J is TRBJ2-7 and V is TRBV9; TRBD1 might be the D (5 bases). There are 15 residues in the CDR3. CDR1 is SGDLS, CDR2 YYNGEE, per germline. Trimming shortened V by 0 bases and J by 4 bases, and 14 bases separated the two germline ends. CDR3 nucleotide sequence: TGTGCCAGCAGCGTAGGCCCCGCAGGGATTTACGAGCAGTACTTC. It encodes CASSVGPAGIYEQYF.

This clone was found a few times. This chain uses TRBV6-5 with TRBJ1-3; D gene unclear. Per the germline V gene, CDR1 is MNHEY and CDR2 is SVGAGI. This CDR3 has 15 residues. Trimming took 2 bases from V and 3 from J, leaving 11 bases between them. Here the CDR3 reads CASSYQAAGGNTIYF. Here the CDR3 DNA reads TGTGCCAGCAGTTACCAAGCCGCAGGTGGAAACACCATATATTTT.

This sequence joins TRBV2 and TRBJ2-5, with 12 bases fitting TRBD1. Germline V gives CDR1 SNHLY, CDR2 FYNNEI. The CDR3 sequence is 16 residues long. Unmatched junction bases numbered 8, after V lost 2 bases and J lost 7 bases. The CDR3 sequence: CASSEWGQGALGTQYF. CDR3 nucleotide sequence: TGTGCCAGCAGTGAATGGGGACAGGGGGCATTGGGGACCCAGTACTTC.